Included here is one T cell receptor (beta chain) sequence, with context. No antigen is known for it. The sample belongs to a study of OX40 agonist ivuxolimab in advanced cancers. Study-wide context: Enrolled patients in dose escalation had cancers that were hepatocellular carcinoma, melanoma, renal cell or head and neck cancer. Findings of the study overall: The work left the antigen specificity of expanded peripheral T cells undetermined. Both CD4+ and CD8+ T cell populations in blood had undergone clonal expansion by week 6 at 0.1 to 3.0 mg/kg.

Trimming removed 4 bases from V and 6 bases from J, with 14 bases in between. Per the germline V gene, CDR1 is SGDLS and CDR2 is YYNGEE. CDR3 length: 14 residues. Assay used: immunoSEQ multiplex PCR; TCRdb lists only in-frame clones, some missing. The repertoire holds tens of thousands of clones, with about nine tenths as singletons. The sequenced sample was CD4+ or CD8+ T cells sorted from blood, obtained in a trial of the OX40 agonist ivuxolimab. V usage is TRBV9 and J usage is TRBJ1-5; D might be TRBD1 (6 bases). This TCR was sampled from an adult with an advanced solid tumor such as melanoma, head and neck, liver or kidney cancer. The CDR3 DNA is TGTGCCAGCAGCCTCCGACAGGAGCCTCAGCCCCAGCATTTT. This encodes CASSLRQEPQPQHF.